These 4 T cell receptor beta chains originate from one sample sequenced in a study of beta chain features in type 1 diabetes. General study results and limits: Shorter TCRB CDR3s, moderately but significantly so, were found in Type 1 diabetes patients in all four CD4+ subsets.

Their antigen targets remain unknown. The study reverse transcribed the entire isolated RNA, so it sequenced expressed TCRB transcripts. The assay was immunoSEQ multiplex PCR, and TCRdb's table has in-frame clones only and misses some. Of about 400,000 clones in the sample, 10% to 15% were seen once. Source material: naive CD4+ T cells from blood. The receptor set was obtained from a young woman with type 1 diabetes.

The CDR3 nucleotides read TGCAGCGTTGACTTCGCGGGAGTCCATGAGCAGTTCTTC. Its protein product is CSVDFAGVHEQFF. This chain joins TRBV29-1 and TRBJ2-1, with 7 bases fitting TRBD2. Germline lookup yields CDR1 SQVTM and CDR2 ANQGSEA. Trimming removed 3 bases from V and 8 bases from J; junction bases left unmatched: 7. The CDR3 runs 13 residues.

In this sample, this clone turned up a few times. This chain uses TRBV2 with TRBJ2-1; no reliable D call. The CDR3 is 12 amino acids. Germline V gene sequence: CDR1 SNHLY, CDR2 FYNNEI. Trimming stripped 6 bases from V and 3 bases from J, with 6 bases between. In DNA, the CDR3 is TGTGCCAGCAGGATTAGCTACAATGAGCAGTTCTTC. Its translation is CASRISYNEQFF. Drawing the rest from reference TRBV2 and TRBJ2-1, the complete variable domain is EPEVTQTPSHQVTQMGQEVILRCVPISNHLYFYWYRQILGQKVEFLVSFYNNEISEKSEIFDDQFSVERPDGSNFTLKIRSTKLEDSAMYFCASRISYNEQFFGPGTRLTVL.

This clone is a singleton in its sample. DNA of the CDR3: TGCGCCAGCAGCTTGGGCGGACAGGCCGTCTCAGATGGCTACACCTTC. Translated: CASSLGGQAVSDGYTF. The rearrangement links TRBV5-1 to TRBJ1-2; 7 nucleotides agree with TRBD1. The CDR3 runs 16 residues. Germline-derived CDR1 and CDR2 are SGHRS and YFSETQ. Trimming at V came to 0 bases and at J to 6 bases, leaving 11 bases not matched to a gene.

The chain recombines TRBV28 with TRBJ1-2; D is perhaps TRBD1 (5 bases). Germline V CDR1 and CDR2: MDHEN, SYDVKM. Trimming cost V 6 bases and J 2 bases, with 13 bases left between them. The CDR3 length is 14 residues. The CDR3 sequence is CASSGGEVNYGYTF. The CDR3 DNA reads as TGTGCCAGCAGCGGAGGGGAAGTCAACTATGGCTACACCTTC.